This passage covers 18 T cell receptor beta chains from one sample sequenced in a study of blood T cell repertoires in COVID-19 (dated by TCRdb to about 2020). The method behind the library was the immunoSEQ multiplex PCR assay. This immuneACCESS table, as held by TCRdb, lists in-frame sequences with V and J called but not all clones. Of the missing ones, under half trace to an unresolved V gene in checked studies; the others have no known cause. Present in this sample are 110,000 or so clones, just under 90% of which were seen just once. Around 1.2% of the sample goes to the ten largest clones. Sample: peripheral blood. Source of these receptors: a human donor in a cohort sampled during active COVID-19.

The genes are TRBV7-3 and TRBJ1-6; 7 nucleotides match TRBD1. The V segment lost 0 bases and the J segment 7 bases; nucleotides outside the gene matches: 3. The CDR3 spans 15 residues. CDR1 and CDR2 (germline): SGHTA, FQGTGA. CDR3 bases: TGTGCCAGCAGCTTAACGACAGGGCAGAATTCACCCCTCCACTTT. It codes for CASSLTTGQNSPLHF.

CDR3 coding DNA: TGTGCCAGCAGCTTAGGTGTAATCACTGAAGCTTTCTTT. It codes for CASSLGVITEAFF. The genes are TRBV13 and TRBJ1-1, with D unclear. V lost 0 bases, J lost 4 bases, and 6 bases lay in between. This CDR3 spans 13 amino acids. Germline CDR1 is PRHDT and CDR2 is FYEKMQ (reference sequence).

This clone was recorded only once. The chain recombines TRBV29-1 with TRBJ2-1, with TRBD2 matching 12 bases. The ends lost 8 bases at V and 4 bases at J; junction bases unmatched: 15. CDR1 SQVTM and CDR2 ANQGSEA come from the germline V gene. This CDR3 is 17 amino acids long. The CDR3 loop reads CSSRRGTSGSPYNEQFF. The CDR3 DNA is TGCAGCTCAAGGAGGGGGACTAGCGGGTCCCCTTACAATGAGCAGTTCTTC.

This clone was observed a single time. In nucleotides, the CDR3 is TGTGCCAGCCCGAGGGGGCCCATGAACACTGAAGCTTTCTTT. Its translation is CASPRGPMNTEAFF. The chain employs TRBV2 and TRBJ1-1, with TRBD1 matching over 7 bases. The ends lost 8 bases at V and 0 bases at J; junction bases unmatched: 6. Germline CDR1 is SNHLY and CDR2 is FYNNEI. There are 14 residues in the CDR3.

The chain is built from TRBV27 and TRBJ2-5; no clear D gene. Germline CDR1 is MNHEY and CDR2 is SMNVEV (reference sequence). There are 15 residues in the CDR3. V was pared by 3 bases and J by 4 bases, with 15 bases between. The CDR3 nucleotides read TGTGCCAGCAGTTTTCGGAGAGATTCGGGAGAGACCCAGTACTTC. This sequence encodes CASSFRRDSGETQYF.

This clone was detected a few times. The chain has TRBV7-9 and TRBJ2-7, with 7 bases aligning to TRBD2. The CDR3 is made up of 13 amino acids. The germline V gene has CDR1 SEHNR and CDR2 FQNEAQ (reference sequence). The V segment lost 10 bases and the J segment 2 bases; nucleotides outside the gene matches: 8. CDR3 in DNA: TGTGCCACCGGGGGGACGGAGACCTACGAGCAGTACTTC. Translating gives CATGGTETYEQYF.

The chain has TRBV28 and TRBJ2-3; 7 bases are a match to TRBD1. The CDR3 extends over 15 amino acids. CDR1 MDHEN and CDR2 SYDVKM come from the germline V gene. Germline trimming cut 5 bases from V and 5 bases from J; bases unmatched to any gene: 10. CDR3 loop: CASSATTGRIDTQYF. As DNA, the CDR3 is TGTGCCAGCAGTGCCACGACAGGGCGGATAGATACGCAGTATTTT. Drawing the rest from reference TRBV28 and TRBJ2-3, the complete variable domain is DVKVTQSSRYLVKRTGEKVFLECVQDMDHENMFWYRQDPGLGLRLIYFSYDVKMKEKGDIPEGYSVSREKKERFSLILESASTNQTSMYLCASSATTGRIDTQYFGPGTRLTVL.

CDR3 sequence reads: CASSLTANTEAFF. DNA of the CDR3: TGTGCCAGCAGCCTTACAGCGAACACTGAAGCTTTCTTT. The rearrangement uses TRBV3-1 (or the pseudogene TRBV3-2) and TRBJ1-1; no firm D call. Trimming took off 4 bases at V and 1 base at J, with 7 bases between the two ends. The length of the CDR3 is 13 residues. From germline, CDR1 is LGHDT and CDR2 YNNKEL (reference sequence).

The chain has TRBV4-2 and TRBJ1-2; D uncertain. Trimming removed 4 bases at V and 0 bases at J, with 18 bases between. The length of the CDR3 is 17 residues. CDR1 is LGHNA and CDR2 is YNFKEQ in the germline V gene. CDR3 coding DNA: TGTGCCAGCAGCCCTTCCTTCTTGGAGACTGCTAACTATGGCTACACCTTC. Translation: CASSPSFLETANYGYTF.

The CDR3 protein is CASASGQGANGELFF. In DNA, the CDR3 is TGCGCCAGCGCCTCGGGACAGGGGGCCAACGGGGAGCTGTTTTTT. This chain joins TRBV5-1 and TRBJ2-2, with 12 bases aligning to TRBD1. Germline CDR1 and CDR2: SGHRS and YFSETQ. V was clipped by 7 bases and J by 7 bases; unmatched bases: 8. The CDR3 runs to 15 residues.

The chain joins TRBV19 to TRBJ2-5; TRBD1 matches at 8 bases. This CDR3 comprises 16 residues. CDR1 and CDR2 from the germline V gene are LNHDA and SQIVND (reference sequence). V was pared by 4 bases and J by 1 base, with 8 bases of the junction left unmatched. The CDR3 reads CASSNLQTGAQETQYF. The CDR3 nucleotides read TGTGCCAGTAGTAACCTACAGACAGGGGCCCAAGAGACCCAGTACTTC.

The chain links TRBV20-1 to TRBJ2-7, with unresolved D. Germline V gene sequence: CDR1 DFQATT, CDR2 SNEGSKA (reference sequence). The V end lost 1 base, the J end lost 3 bases, and 4 bases lay between the germline ends. This CDR3 is 11 amino acids long. CDR3 sequence reads: CSARGSYEQYF. Here the CDR3 DNA reads TGCAGTGCTAGAGGTAGCTACGAGCAGTACTTC.

CDR3 nucleotide sequence: TGTGCCACCAGTGATTCAGGACAGATAGAGACCCAGTACTTC. Its translation: CATSDSGQIETQYF. This sequence joins TRBV24-1 and TRBJ2-5; tentatively, D is TRBD1 (6 bases). Germline V gene sequence: CDR1 KGHDR, CDR2 SFDVKD. V lost 2 bases, J lost 4 bases, and 10 bases lay in between. CDR3 length equals 14 residues.

V gene TRBV27 combines with J gene TRBJ1-2, with TRBD1 matching over 8 bases. V was clipped by 6 bases and J by 3 bases; unmatched bases: 9. Germline loops: CDR1 MNHEY, CDR2 SMNVEV (reference sequence). The CDR3 is 15 residues long. The DNA of the CDR3 is TGTGCCAGCAGCCTCAATGACAGGGGATACTATGGCTACACCTTC. Translation gives CASSLNDRGYYGYTF.

The genes are TRBV5-4 and TRBJ1-1; 9 bases line up with TRBD1. V shed 3 bases and J 2 bases; nucleotides not matched to a gene: 11. Germline values: CDR1 SGHNT, CDR2 YYREEE (reference sequence). There are 17 residues in the CDR3. The CDR3 nucleotides read TGTGCCAGCAGCTCCCCTATCGGACAGGGGCGAAACACTGAAGCTTTCTTT. Translation: CASSSPIGQGRNTEAFF.

This chain uses TRBV10-3 with TRBJ1-1, with TRBD1 identical over 7 bases. This CDR3 spans 15 amino acids. J lost 1 base, V lost 6 bases, and 8 bases had no gene match. CDR1 is ENHRY and CDR2 is SYGVKD in the germline V gene. CDR3 sequence: CAIRGDSAPNTEAFF. The CDR3 nucleotides read TGTGCCATCAGGGGGGACAGTGCCCCGAACACTGAAGCTTTCTTT.

J is TRBJ1-5 and V is TRBV6-1, with 12 bases identical to TRBD1. Germline V gene sequence: CDR1 MNHNS, CDR2 SASEGT. Unmatched junction bases numbered 5, after V lost 2 bases and J lost 3 bases. This CDR3 has 17 residues. CDR3 nucleotides: TGTGCCAGCAGTGAACATTTGGGACAGGGGGCCAATCAGCCCCAGCATTTT. Amino acids: CASSEHLGQGANQPQHF.

CDR3 protein: CASSLVTSYEQYF. Written as DNA, the CDR3 is TGCGCCAGCAGCTTGGTGACTAGTTACGAGCAGTACTTC. The rearrangement joins TRBV5-1 to TRBJ2-7; D is perhaps TRBD2 (6 bases). This CDR3 is built from 13 residues. V was trimmed by 0 bases and J by 4 bases, leaving 8 bases between them. Germline CDR1 reads SGHRS; CDR2 reads YFSETQ. Full variable domain (outside the CDR3, taken from reference TRBV5-1 and TRBJ2-7): KAGVTQTPRYLIKTRGQQVTLSCSPISGHRSVSWYQQTPGQGLQFLFEYFSETQRNKGNFPGRFSGRQFSNSRSEMNVSTLELGDSALYLCASSLVTSYEQYFGPGTRLTVT.